This TCR beta chain was observed in a study of blood T cells in healthy people across ages. As concerns this clonotype: Its specificity is not known.

Primed by a sample-barcoded 5' primer and a J-beta primer mix, a second PCR proceeded for about 6 to 12 cycles. In TCRdb, the 5' RACE reads were re-called with MiXCR into one record per CDR3 protein. The data show over 700,000 distinct CDR3 sequences, around half seen once. There are 13 residues in the CDR3. CDR1 SGDLS and CDR2 YYNGEE come from the germline V gene. Trimming left V 0 bases short and J 8 bases short, with 10 bases between. Whole-study results and caveats: Changes in expanded clonotypes were possibly confounded, as the CMV status of donors was unknown.

Sequencing was performed on blood. The sequence was collected from a man aged 80 or over in good health. This sequence joins TRBV9 and TRBJ2-3; TRBD2 is a possible D gene (5 bases). The DNA for the CDR3 is TGTGCCAGCAGCGTAGATTACGAGGGTACGCAGTATTTT. Amino acid sequence: CASSVDYEGTQYF. The full variable domain, with the rest looked up from reference TRBV9 and TRBJ2-3, is DSGVTQTPKHLITATGQRVTLRCSPRSGDLSVYWYQQSLDQGLQFLIQYYNGEERAKGNILERFSAQQFPDLHSELNLSSLELGDSALYFCASSVDYEGTQYFGPGTRLTVL.